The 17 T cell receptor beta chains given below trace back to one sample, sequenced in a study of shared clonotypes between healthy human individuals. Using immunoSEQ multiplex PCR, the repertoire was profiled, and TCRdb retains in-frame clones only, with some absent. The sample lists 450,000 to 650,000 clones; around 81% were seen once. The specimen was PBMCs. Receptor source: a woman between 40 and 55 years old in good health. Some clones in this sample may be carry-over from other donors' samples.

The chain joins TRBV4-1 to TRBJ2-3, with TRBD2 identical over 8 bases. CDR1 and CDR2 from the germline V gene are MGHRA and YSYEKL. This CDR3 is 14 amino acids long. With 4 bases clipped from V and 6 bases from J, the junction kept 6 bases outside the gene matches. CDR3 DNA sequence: TGCGCCAGCAGCCCGGCGGGAGGCTACGATACGCAGTATTTT. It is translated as CASSPAGGYDTQYF.

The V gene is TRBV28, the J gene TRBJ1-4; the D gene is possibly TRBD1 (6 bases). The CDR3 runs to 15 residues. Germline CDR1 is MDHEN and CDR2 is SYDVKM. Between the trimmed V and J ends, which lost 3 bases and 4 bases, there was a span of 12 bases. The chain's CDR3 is CASSLPEGHNEKLFF. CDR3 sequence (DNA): TGTGCCAGCAGTTTGCCCGAGGGACATAATGAAAAACTGTTTTTT. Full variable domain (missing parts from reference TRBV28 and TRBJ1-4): DVKVTQSSRYLVKRTGEKVFLECVQDMDHENMFWYRQDPGLGLRLIYFSYDVKMKEKGDIPEGYSVSREKKERFSLILESASTNQTSMYLCASSLPEGHNEKLFFGSGTQLSVL.

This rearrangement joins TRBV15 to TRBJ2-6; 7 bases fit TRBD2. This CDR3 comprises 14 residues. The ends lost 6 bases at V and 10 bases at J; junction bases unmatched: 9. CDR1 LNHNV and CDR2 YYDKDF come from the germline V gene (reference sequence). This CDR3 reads CATSLSGTANVLTF. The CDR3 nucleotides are TGTGCCACCAGTCTCAGCGGGACCGCTAACGTCCTGACTTTC.

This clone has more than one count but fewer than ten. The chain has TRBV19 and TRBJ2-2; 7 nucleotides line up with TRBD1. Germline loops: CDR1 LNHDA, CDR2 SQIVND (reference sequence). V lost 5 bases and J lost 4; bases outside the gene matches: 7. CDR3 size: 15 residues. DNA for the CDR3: TGTGCCAGTAGTGGCCGAGACAGGGTCACCGGGGAGCTGTTTTTT. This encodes CASSGRDRVTGELFF.

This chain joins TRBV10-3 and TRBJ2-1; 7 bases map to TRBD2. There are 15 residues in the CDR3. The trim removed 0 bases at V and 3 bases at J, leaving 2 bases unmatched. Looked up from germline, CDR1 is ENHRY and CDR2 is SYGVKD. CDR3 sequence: CAISESSGVYNEQFF. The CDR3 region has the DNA TGTGCCATCAGTGAGTCGAGCGGGGTCTACAATGAGCAGTTCTTC.

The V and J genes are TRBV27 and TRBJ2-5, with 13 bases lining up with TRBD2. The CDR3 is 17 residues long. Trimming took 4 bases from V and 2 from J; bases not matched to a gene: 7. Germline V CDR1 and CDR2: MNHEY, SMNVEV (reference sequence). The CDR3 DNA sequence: TGTGCCAGCAGTTCCGCACCGGGACTAGCGGGGCAAGAGACCCAGTACTTC. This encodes CASSSAPGLAGQETQYF.

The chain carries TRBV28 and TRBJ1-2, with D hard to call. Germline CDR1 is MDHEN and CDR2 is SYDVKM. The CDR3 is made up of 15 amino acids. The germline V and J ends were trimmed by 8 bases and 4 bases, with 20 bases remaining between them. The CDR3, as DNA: TGTGCCAGCGTACTAGGAGGGCCCGGTCGCTATGGCTACACCTTC. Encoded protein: CASVLGGPGRYGYTF.

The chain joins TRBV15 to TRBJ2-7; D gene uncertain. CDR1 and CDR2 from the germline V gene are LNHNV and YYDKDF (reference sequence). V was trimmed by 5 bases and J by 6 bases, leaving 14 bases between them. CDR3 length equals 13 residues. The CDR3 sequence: CATSSAPVVEQYF. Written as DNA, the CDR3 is TGTGCCACCAGCTCAGCCCCGGTTGTCGAGCAGTACTTC.

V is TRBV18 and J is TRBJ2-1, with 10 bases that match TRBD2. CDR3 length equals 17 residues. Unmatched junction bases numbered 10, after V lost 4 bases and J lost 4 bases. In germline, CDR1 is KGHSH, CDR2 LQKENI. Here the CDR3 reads CASSLASGSLTYNEQFF. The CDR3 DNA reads TGTGCCAGCTCACTCGCTAGCGGGAGTTTAACTTACAATGAGCAGTTCTTC.

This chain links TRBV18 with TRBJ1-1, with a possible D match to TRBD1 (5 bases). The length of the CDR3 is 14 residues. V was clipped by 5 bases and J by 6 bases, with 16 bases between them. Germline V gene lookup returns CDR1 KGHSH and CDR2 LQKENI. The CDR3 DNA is TGTGCCAGCTCATCCGACGGGGGGATCGCTGAAGCTTTCTTT. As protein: CASSSDGGIAEAFF.

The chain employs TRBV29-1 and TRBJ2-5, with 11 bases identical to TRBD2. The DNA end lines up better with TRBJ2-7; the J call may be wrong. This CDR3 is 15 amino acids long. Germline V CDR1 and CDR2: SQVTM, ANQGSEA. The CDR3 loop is CSVGLAGGSSYEQYF. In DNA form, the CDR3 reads TGCAGCGTTGGGCTAGCGGGAGGTTCGTCCTACGAGCAGTACTTC.

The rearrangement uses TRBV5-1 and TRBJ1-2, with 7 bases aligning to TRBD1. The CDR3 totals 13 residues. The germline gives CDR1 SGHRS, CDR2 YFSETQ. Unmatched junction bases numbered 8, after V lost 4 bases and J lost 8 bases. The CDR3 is CASSPWTGSGYTF. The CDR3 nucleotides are TGCGCCAGCAGCCCTTGGACAGGATCAGGCTACACCTTC.

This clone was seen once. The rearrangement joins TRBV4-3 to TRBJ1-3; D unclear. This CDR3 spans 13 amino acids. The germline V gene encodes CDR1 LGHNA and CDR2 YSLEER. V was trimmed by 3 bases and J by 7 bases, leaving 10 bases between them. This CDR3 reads CASSQAGENTIYF. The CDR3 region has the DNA TGCGCCAGCAGCCAGGCCGGCGAGAACACCATATATTTT.

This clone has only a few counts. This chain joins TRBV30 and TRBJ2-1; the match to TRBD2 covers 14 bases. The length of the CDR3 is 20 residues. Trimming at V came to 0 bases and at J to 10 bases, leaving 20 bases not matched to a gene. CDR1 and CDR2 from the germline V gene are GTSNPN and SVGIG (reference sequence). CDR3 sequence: CAWSVWASRTSGRFQGEQFF. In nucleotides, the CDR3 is TGTGCCTGGAGTGTATGGGCAAGCCGGACTAGCGGGAGGTTTCAGGGCGAGCAGTTCTTC.

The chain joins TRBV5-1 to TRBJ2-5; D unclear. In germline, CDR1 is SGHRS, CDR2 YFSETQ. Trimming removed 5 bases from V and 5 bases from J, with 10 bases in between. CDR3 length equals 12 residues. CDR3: CASRLTPETQYF. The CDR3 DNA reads TGCGCCAGCAGGTTGACACCGGAGACCCAGTACTTC.

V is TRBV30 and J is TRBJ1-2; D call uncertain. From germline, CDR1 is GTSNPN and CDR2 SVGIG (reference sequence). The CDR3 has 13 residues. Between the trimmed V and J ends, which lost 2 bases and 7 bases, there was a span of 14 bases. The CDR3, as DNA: TGTGCCTGGAGTTCCACCCCAGTAGTTGGCTACACCTTC. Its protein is CAWSSTPVVGYTF. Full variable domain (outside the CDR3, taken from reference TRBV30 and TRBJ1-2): SQTIHQWPATLVQPVGSPLSLECTVEGTSNPNLYWYRQAAGRGLQLLFYSVGIGQISSEVPQNLSASRPQDRQFILSSKKLLLSDSGFYLCAWSSTPVVGYTFGSGTRLTVV.

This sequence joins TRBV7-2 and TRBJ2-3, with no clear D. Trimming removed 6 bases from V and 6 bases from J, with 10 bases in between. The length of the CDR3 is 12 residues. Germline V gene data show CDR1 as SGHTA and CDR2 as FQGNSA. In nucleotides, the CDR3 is TGTGCCAGCAGTCCAATCCCCGATACGCAGTATTTT. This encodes CASSPIPDTQYF.